Presented here are 21 T cell receptor beta chains from one specimen sequenced in a study of shared clonotypes between healthy human individuals. This table comes from immunoSEQ multiplex PCR, and its TCRdb copy is limited to in-frame clones, with some not included. This sample carries about 1 million clones, about 77% of them seen once, and the ten largest clones take approximately 1.5%. Input material: memory CD4+ T cells sorted from blood. The subset denotes: CD45RA-negative fraction. The receptors were sampled from a man aged 18 to 29 in good health.

V gene TRBV5-6 combines with J gene TRBJ1-1; TRBD1 is a possible D gene (5 bases). This CDR3 contains 16 residues. Germline V gene sequence: CDR1 SGHDT, CDR2 YYEEEE. V was cut by 4 bases and J by 0 bases, with 16 bases left in between. In nucleotides, the CDR3 is TGTGCCAGCAGCCCTGGGACTGCGTCGATGAACACTGAAGCTTTCTTT. Protein product: CASSPGTASMNTEAFF.

The chain is built from TRBV4-1 and TRBJ1-2, with D possibly matching TRBD1 (5 bases). V lost 0 bases and J lost 8, with 16 bases in between. This CDR3 contains 15 residues. Germline V gene data show CDR1 as MGHRA and CDR2 as YSYEKL. In DNA, the CDR3 is TGCGCCAGCAGCCAAGAGGTCGGGGACCGAGGGGGCTACACCTTC. The encoded protein is CASSQEVGDRGGYTF.

The chain has TRBV21-1 and TRBJ2-7. TRBV21-1 is classified as a pseudogene. The CDR3 runs to 13 residues. The CDR3 spells CASSKDPHYEQYF. The CDR3 DNA follows: TGTGCCAGCAGCAAAGACCCGCACTACGAGCAGTACTTC.

The chain couples TRBV5-4 to TRBJ2-7; 12 bases are shared with TRBD2. CDR3 length equals 15 residues. The V gene end was trimmed by 4 bases and the J gene end by 0 bases; junction bases not matched to a gene: 2. CDR1 is SGHNT and CDR2 is YYREEE in the germline V gene (reference sequence). The CDR3 protein is CASSQTSGSSYEQYF. The CDR3, as DNA: TGTGCCAGCAGCCAGACTAGCGGGAGCTCCTACGAGCAGTACTTC.

This rearrangement joins TRBV4-1 to TRBJ2-2; the match to TRBD1 covers 10 bases. The CDR3 contains 16 residues. V gave up 4 bases and J gave up 5 bases; unmatched junction bases: 7. Germline V gene lookup returns CDR1 MGHRA and CDR2 YSYEKL. The chain's CDR3 is CASSPTGTGVTGELFF. Here the CDR3 DNA reads TGCGCCAGCAGCCCCACCGGGACAGGGGTTACCGGGGAGCTGTTTTTT.

With respect to this clone: Other nucleotide sequences from this sample produce the same CDR3. This rearrangement joins TRBV9 to TRBJ2-2; D perhaps matches TRBD2 (6 bases). Germline V gene lookup returns CDR1 SGDLS and CDR2 YYNGEE. The CDR3 is 14 residues long. Trimming stripped 2 bases from V and 11 bases from J, with 16 bases between. CDR3 residues: CASSVEGRGGELFF. The CDR3 coding sequence is TGTGCCAGCAGCGTTGAGGGGCGGGGTGGAGAGCTGTTTTTT.

This clone was observed once. The chain uses TRBV11-3 and TRBJ2-2; D gene uncertain. The CDR3 runs 13 residues. Germline V gene sequence: CDR1 SGHNT, CDR2 YENEEA. Deletions cut 5 bases from V and 7 bases from J, with 11 bases between. The CDR3 is CASSPDSLGELFF. The CDR3, as DNA: TGTGCCAGCAGCCCCGATTCTCTCGGGGAGCTGTTTTTT.

The rearrangement links TRBV5-1 to TRBJ2-7; tentatively, D is TRBD2 (6 bases). V dropped 0 bases and J dropped 5 bases, with 12 bases sitting between them. CDR3 length: 14 residues. Germline V lookup: CDR1 SGHRS, CDR2 YFSETQ. This CDR3 is CASSLEGRKDEQYF. The DNA of the CDR3 is TGCGCCAGCAGCTTGGAGGGGAGGAAGGACGAGCAGTACTTC.

The chain is built from TRBV5-1 and TRBJ2-5; D unclear. This CDR3 region has 13 residues. With 4 bases removed from V and 2 bases from J, the gap between germline ends came to 9 bases. Germline CDR1 is SGHRS and CDR2 is YFSETQ. CDR3 sequence reads: CASSDRVQETQYF. CDR3 in DNA: TGCGCCAGCAGCGACCGGGTACAAGAGACCCAGTACTTC.

The chain couples TRBV30 to TRBJ2-3, with 8 bases that match TRBD1. Germline loops: CDR1 GTSNPN, CDR2 SVGIG (reference sequence). This CDR3 is 15 amino acids long. V lost 0 bases and J lost 2; bases outside the gene matches: 4. The CDR3 bases are TGTGCCTGGAGTGTAGGGACAGGTAACACAGATACGCAGTATTTT. Translating gives CAWSVGTGNTDTQYF.

The chain joins TRBV28 to TRBJ1-2; D ambiguous. The V gene lost 11 bases and the J gene lost 8 bases, with 12 bases spanning the gap. There are 10 residues in the CDR3. Germline V CDR1 and CDR2: MDHEN, SYDVKM. CDR3 residues: CAHGQRGYTF. The CDR3 region has the DNA TGTGCCCACGGGCAACGAGGCTACACCTTC.

About this clone itself: The sample has other DNA sequences that encode this CDR3 too. The rearrangement links TRBV28 to TRBJ1-5; D gene unclear. V lost 3 bases, J lost 0 bases, and 6 bases lay in between. The CDR3 is 14 residues long. Germline values: CDR1 MDHEN, CDR2 SYDVKM. The CDR3 coding sequence is TGTGCCAGCAGTTTGAGGAGTAGCAATCAGCCCCAGCATTTT. Encoded protein: CASSLRSSNQPQHF.

The chain recombines TRBV10-3 with TRBJ1-4; maybe TRBD1 (5 bases). Germline lookup yields CDR1 ENHRY and CDR2 SYGVKD. The length of the CDR3 is 13 residues. Between the trimmed V and J ends, which lost 4 bases and 8 bases, there was a span of 11 bases. The CDR3 is CAISARGDEKLFF. The CDR3 coding sequence is TGTGCCATCAGTGCGCGGGGGGACGAAAAACTGTTTTTT.

CDR3 residues: CAWGRGLYGYTF. The CDR3 nucleotides read TGTGCCTGGGGCAGGGGGCTCTATGGCTACACCTTC. The genes are TRBV30 and TRBJ1-2, with 8 bases that match TRBD1. The V gene's germline CDR1 is GTSNPN and CDR2 SVGIG (reference sequence). With V trimmed by 5 bases and J by 4 bases, 3 bases remained unmatched. CDR3 length equals 12 residues.

The chain carries TRBV18 and TRBJ1-1; TRBD1 agrees at 11 bases. The ends lost 6 bases at V and 5 bases at J; junction bases unmatched: 2. This CDR3 is built from 13 residues. The germline CDR1 and CDR2 sequences are KGHSH and LQKENI. The CDR3 sequence: CASSGQGETEAFF. CDR3 coding DNA: TGTGCCAGCTCGGGACAGGGGGAGACTGAAGCTTTCTTT. Complete variable domain (other parts from reference TRBV18 and TRBJ1-1): NAGVMQNPRHLVRRRGQEARLRCSPMKGHSHVYWYRQLPEEGLKFMVYLQKENIIDESGMPKERFSAEFPKEGPSILRIQQVVRGDSAAYFCASSGQGETEAFFGQGTRLTVV.

About this clone: The sample has other DNA sequences that encode this CDR3 too. V gene TRBV7-2 combines with J gene TRBJ2-7, with TRBD1 matching 7 bases. Germline V gene data show CDR1 as SGHTA and CDR2 as FQGNSA. This CDR3 is 14 amino acids long. Unmatched junction bases numbered 4, after V lost 5 bases and J lost 0 bases. DNA of the CDR3: TGTGCCAGCAGCCAAGGGGGCAGCTCCTACGAGCAGTACTTC. It translates to CASSQGGSSYEQYF.

This chain links TRBV5-1 with TRBJ1-1, with a weak D call TRBD1 (5 bases). Trimming took off 2 bases at V and 6 bases at J, with 14 bases between the two ends. The CDR3 is made up of 14 amino acids. In germline, CDR1 is SGHRS, CDR2 YFSETQ. CDR3 sequence (DNA): TGCGCCAGCAGCTTAATGACCCAGGGCGCTGAAGCTTTCTTT. It yields the protein CASSLMTQGAEAFF.

J is TRBJ2-7 and V is TRBV19; D ambiguous. The germline V gene has CDR1 LNHDA and CDR2 SQIVND (reference sequence). V dropped 3 bases and J dropped 1 base, with 13 bases sitting between them. The CDR3 extends over 15 amino acids. The CDR3 coding sequence is TGTGCCAGTAGTATCCATCCTAGAAGATCCTACGAGCAGTACTTC. It is translated as CASSIHPRRSYEQYF.

On this clone: Other nucleotide sequences from this sample produce the same CDR3. The chain is built from TRBV7-6 and TRBJ2-3; 9 positions match TRBD2. CDR3 length: 16 residues. CDR1 is SGHVS, CDR2 FNYEAQ, per germline. Trimming took 6 bases from V and 2 from J; bases not matched to a gene: 9. This chain's CDR3 is CASSLDAGGNTDTQYF. The CDR3 DNA follows: TGTGCCAGCAGTCTAGACGCGGGAGGGAACACAGATACGCAGTATTTT.

V is TRBV9 and J is TRBJ2-2, with D perhaps matching TRBD2 (5 bases). The ends were cut back, 0 bases at V and 4 bases at J, with 7 bases in the middle. This CDR3 comprises 14 residues. Germline V gene sequence: CDR1 SGDLS, CDR2 YYNGEE. The CDR3 reads CASSVGETTGELFF. CDR3 coding DNA: TGTGCCAGCAGCGTAGGGGAGACCACCGGGGAGCTGTTTTTT.

This clone was seen more than once but under ten times. V gene TRBV7-2 combines with J gene TRBJ1-2; D not resolved. V was pared by 5 bases and J by 4 bases, with 17 bases between. The CDR3 sequence is 15 residues long. Germline CDR1 and CDR2: SGHTA and FQGNSA. The CDR3 here is CASSPELREGYGYTF. CDR3 DNA: TGTGCCAGCAGCCCCGAACTCCGGGAGGGCTATGGCTACACCTTC.